The present entry profiles one T cell receptor beta chain with its context. Its antigen remains unidentified. Sequenced by immunoSEQ multiplex PCR; TCRdb stores in-frame clones only, minus some. Here the sample spans 40,000 to 45,000 clones, more than 70% being singletons. Patients with chemo-refractory metastatic non-small-cell lung cancer received focal radiation plus CTLA-4 blockade with ipilimumab. The V gene lost 0 bases and the J gene lost 5 bases, with 11 bases spanning the gap. This CDR3 is 15 amino acids long. CDR1 is MGHRA, CDR2 YSYEKL, per germline. This specimen comes from a study of radiotherapy plus CTLA-4 blockade in lung cancer. Overall study results and limits: Together with interferon-beta, which increased in serum after radiation, early dynamic changes in blood T cell clones were reportedly the best predictors of response. Radiotherapy with ipilimumab was followed by blood expansion of tumor-derived clones.

This TCR was recovered from a human donor with non-small cell lung cancer whose response to radiotherapy plus ipilimumab could not be evaluated. V usage is TRBV4-1 and J usage is TRBJ1-5; D not certain. The sequencing used peripheral blood, collected from a patient treated with radiotherapy plus ipilimumab. Written as DNA, the CDR3 is TGCGCCAGCAGCCAAGACGCATCAACTCATCAGCCCCAGCATTTT. This sequence encodes CASSQDASTHQPQHF.